These 22 T cell receptor beta chains were all obtained from the same sample, sequenced in a study of T cell repertoires in cytomegalovirus infection. Each CDR3 protein gets one entry after TCRdb re-called the reads with MiXCR. The data contain approximately 160,000 distinct CDR3 sequences, more than 15% of them singletons. Sequenced sample: CD8+ T cells from PBMCs. These receptors originate from a human donor in good health (CMV status not recorded). Some clones in this sample may be carry-over from other donors' samples.

This clonotype has just a few counts. This chain joins TRBV27 and TRBJ1-1; no firm D call. Trimming took 6 bases from V and 6 from J, leaving 14 bases between them. The germline CDR1 and CDR2 sequences are MNHEY and SMNVEV (reference sequence). The CDR3 length is 13 residues. CDR3 amino acids: CASSLGAVAEAFF. The CDR3, as DNA: TGTGCCAGCAGCCTCGGCGCAGTTGCTGAAGCTTTCTTT.

This clonotype appeared many times. The chain is built from TRBV7-8 and TRBJ1-2; 8 nucleotides align to TRBD1. The CDR3 is made up of 14 amino acids. V was pared by 6 bases and J by 4 bases, with 7 bases of the junction left unmatched. Per germline, CDR1 SGHVS and CDR2 FQNEAQ. In DNA form, the CDR3 reads TGTGCCAGCAGAGACAGGGGACAGGCCTATGGCTACACCTTC. It yields the protein CASRDRGQAYGYTF.

This clonotype turned up a few times. The rearrangement links TRBV28 to TRBJ2-7; D gene uncertain. The germline V and J ends were trimmed by 6 bases and 7 bases, with 10 bases remaining between them. This CDR3 spans 11 amino acids. Per the germline V gene, CDR1 is MDHEN and CDR2 is SYDVKM. CDR3 coding DNA: TGTGCCAGCAGCCCTCGAGAGGAGCAGTACTTC. This translates into CASSPREEQYF.

The chain joins TRBV19 to TRBJ1-1; D remains unclear. CDR3 length: 17 amino acids. Trimming took 7 bases from V and 0 from J, leaving 21 bases between them. In germline, CDR1 is LNHDA, CDR2 SQIVND (reference sequence). The CDR3 spells CASTQLGKRNMNTEAFF. The DNA of the CDR3 is TGTGCCAGTACCCAACTGGGTAAAAGGAACATGAACACTGAAGCTTTCTTT.

The DNA of the CDR3 is TGTGCCAGCAGCCCCCGGGTGATTGGTACTGAAGCTTTCTTT. Translating gives CASSPRVIGTEAFF. The chain is built from TRBV7-9 and TRBJ1-1, with unresolved D. Trimming took off 5 bases at V and 5 bases at J, with 15 bases between the two ends. This CDR3 has 14 residues. Germline V gene lookup returns CDR1 SEHNR and CDR2 FQNEAQ (reference sequence). Full variable domain (outside the CDR3, taken from reference TRBV7-9 and TRBJ1-1): DTGVSQNPRHKITKRGQNVTFRCDPISEHNRLYWYRQTLGQGPEFLTYFQNEAQLEKSRLLSDRFSAERPKGSFSTLEIQRTEQGDSAMYLCASSPRVIGTEAFFGQGTRLTVV.

This chain's CDR3 is CASSLSGTQGGTEAFF. Written as DNA, the CDR3 is TGTGCCAGCAGTTTAAGTGGGACTCAGGGGGGGACTGAAGCTTTCTTT. The chain carries TRBV27 and TRBJ1-1, with 7 bases aligning to TRBD1. With 2 bases clipped from V and 5 bases from J, the junction kept 11 bases outside the gene matches. The CDR3 loop spans 16 amino acids. Germline CDR1 MNHEY, CDR2 SMNVEV (reference sequence).

This clonotype turned up a few times. This chain uses TRBV4-1 with TRBJ2-4; possibly TRBD1 for D (5 bases). Trimming stripped 0 bases from V and 7 bases from J, with 13 bases between. This CDR3 region has 15 residues. Germline CDR1 is MGHRA and CDR2 is YSYEKL. In nucleotides, the CDR3 is TGCGCCAGCAGCCAAGATTCAGGGATGGAGAACATTCAGTACTTC. This sequence encodes CASSQDSGMENIQYF.

J is TRBJ1-1 and V is TRBV5-4, with 7 nucleotides matching TRBD1. Germline-derived CDR1 and CDR2 are SGHNT and YYREEE (reference sequence). The CDR3 covers 16 residues. The J segment lost 1 base and the V segment lost 4 bases, leaving 10 bases of the junction unmatched. The CDR3: CASSPHRGETNTEAFF. In DNA form, the CDR3 reads TGTGCCAGCAGCCCGCACAGGGGTGAAACGAACACTGAAGCTTTCTTT.

The rearrangement uses TRBV29-1 and TRBJ2-7, with 9 bases matching TRBD1. CDR1 is SQVTM and CDR2 is ANQGSEA in the germline V gene. The V segment lost 3 bases and the J segment 4 bases; nucleotides outside the gene matches: 4. The CDR3 loop spans 13 amino acids. The DNA of the CDR3 is TGCAGCGTTGAGGTCGGGACAGGGTACGAGCAGTACTTC. It specifies CSVEVGTGYEQYF.

The rearrangement joins TRBV5-1 to TRBJ2-1; 11 bases line up with TRBD2. This CDR3 is 15 amino acids long. Losses at the gene ends were 5 bases for V and 4 bases for J; bases not matched to a gene: 5. Germline CDR1 reads SGHRS; CDR2 reads YFSETQ. In nucleotides, the CDR3 is TGCGCCAGCAGGGGGACTAGCGGAGTTTACAATGAGCAGTTCTTC. Translating gives CASRGTSGVYNEQFF.

The V call is TRBV7-6, the J call TRBJ2-1; 9 bases align to TRBD2. The CDR3 extends over 16 amino acids. Germline V gene data show CDR1 as SGHVS and CDR2 as FNYEAQ. The V gene end was trimmed by 5 bases and the J gene end by 4 bases; junction bases not matched to a gene: 9. CDR3 in amino acids: CASSTARGRVYNEQFF. The DNA for the CDR3 is TGTGCCAGCAGCACAGCTCGCGGGAGGGTTTACAATGAGCAGTTCTTC.

Only a few counts were recorded for this clonotype. This sequence joins TRBV29-1 and TRBJ2-7; 10 bases are shared with TRBD1. The CDR3 is 13 amino acids. Per germline, CDR1 SQVTM and CDR2 ANQGSEA. With V trimmed by 5 bases and J by 2 bases, 3 bases remained unmatched. The CDR3 DNA reads as TGCAGCGTTAGGGGGACAGGGGCCTACGAGCAGTACTTC. Protein: CSVRGTGAYEQYF.

The chain combines TRBV10-3 with TRBJ2-1, with 9 bases fitting TRBD2. Germline V lookup: CDR1 ENHRY, CDR2 SYGVKD. The CDR3 contains 17 residues. V gave up 3 bases and J gave up 7 bases; unmatched junction bases: 13. The CDR3 is CAISEFFGSGSWNEQFF. CDR3 nucleotides: TGTGCCATCAGTGAATTTTTCGGTAGCGGGAGCTGGAATGAGCAGTTCTTC.

The table lists this clonotype with a few counts. V gene TRBV19 combines with J gene TRBJ2-1, with 8 bases aligning to TRBD2. Trimming removed 1 base from V and 4 bases from J; junction bases left unmatched: 15. The CDR3 loop spans 19 amino acids. The germline V gene encodes CDR1 LNHDA and CDR2 SQIVND (reference sequence). The CDR3 spells CASSIGGAGVAPPYNEQFF. The CDR3 DNA sequence: TGTGCCAGTAGTATAGGAGGAGCGGGGGTGGCCCCTCCTTACAATGAGCAGTTCTTC.

A few counts support this clonotype. V is TRBV19 and J is TRBJ2-6, with 7 bases matching TRBD1. The germline V gene has CDR1 LNHDA and CDR2 SQIVND (reference sequence). The CDR3 is 19 residues long. V lost 3 bases to trimming and J lost 0 bases; unmatched junction nucleotides: 11. The chain's CDR3 is CASSIYRDSSISGANVLTF. The CDR3, as DNA: TGTGCCAGTAGTATCTATCGGGACAGTTCCATCTCTGGGGCCAACGTCCTGACTTTC.

V usage is TRBV29-1 and J usage is TRBJ2-7; tentatively, D is TRBD1 or TRBD2 (5 bases each). CDR1 SQVTM and CDR2 ANQGSEA come from the germline V gene. This CDR3 comprises 12 residues. V lost 1 base and J lost 4, with 8 bases in between. The CDR3 DNA reads TGCAGCGTTGAAGGGGGGTTTTACGAGCAGTACTTC. The encoded protein is CSVEGGFYEQYF.

This clonotype occurred a few times. V is TRBV19 and J is TRBJ2-4; possibly TRBD1 for D (6 bases). Trimming left V 6 bases short and J 2 bases short, with 11 bases between. This CDR3 is 14 amino acids long. Germline V lookup: CDR1 LNHDA, CDR2 SQIVND (reference sequence). The CDR3 region has the DNA TGTGCCAGTAGCAGGACAGCCACCAAAAACATTCAGTACTTC. Its translation is CASSRTATKNIQYF.

The sample holds a few counts of this clonotype. The J gene is TRBJ2-3, the V gene TRBV7-2; a possible D gene is TRBD2 (6 bases). The germline V gene encodes CDR1 SGHTA and CDR2 FQGNSA. Trimming left V 2 bases short and J 4 bases short, with 10 bases between. The CDR3 is 14 amino acids. CDR3 amino acids: CASSLWLAPDTQYF. The CDR3 DNA is TGTGCCAGCAGCTTATGGCTAGCGCCAGATACGCAGTATTTT.

This sequence joins TRBV7-6 and TRBJ2-2, with D possibly TRBD2 on 6 matching bases. Germline CDR1 and CDR2: SGHVS and FNYEAQ. The CDR3 covers 17 residues. V dropped 0 bases and J dropped 2 bases, with 13 bases sitting between them. The CDR3 DNA sequence: TGTGCCAGCAGCTTAGCGCGGCCTAGCGTAAACACCGGGGAGCTGTTTTTT. It codes for CASSLARPSVNTGELFF. Full variable domain (remainder filled in from reference TRBV7-6 and TRBJ2-2): GAGVSQSPRYKVTKRGQDVALRCDPISGHVSLYWYRQALGQGPEFLTYFNYEAQQDKSGLPNDRFSAERPEGSISTLTIQRTEQRDSAMYRCASSLARPSVNTGELFFGEGSRLTVL.

This clonotype was picked up many times. CDR3 coding DNA: TGTGCCAGCAGCTTGAACGCAGGACAAGAGACCCAGTACTTC. This codes for CASSLNAGQETQYF. The chain recombines TRBV13 with TRBJ2-5; unclear D gene. This CDR3 is 14 amino acids long. V gave up 3 bases and J gave up 2 bases, with 10 bases separating them. Germline V lookup: CDR1 PRHDT, CDR2 FYEKMQ (reference sequence).

The J gene is TRBJ1-1, the V gene TRBV5-1; D is unresolved. From germline, CDR1 is SGHRS and CDR2 YFSETQ. Trimming removed 5 bases at V and 3 bases at J, with 17 bases between. The CDR3 totals 15 residues. CDR3: CASSLNPGGHTEAFF. For the CDR3, the DNA is TGCGCCAGCAGTCTGAATCCAGGAGGGCACACTGAAGCTTTCTTT.

This clonotype occurred many times. The chain combines TRBV7-8 with TRBJ2-3; no firm D call. Germline values: CDR1 SGHVS, CDR2 FQNEAQ. Trimming cost V 5 bases and J 5 bases, with 5 bases left between them. The CDR3 has 11 amino acids. The CDR3 loop is CASSPRDTQYF. The CDR3 region has the DNA TGTGCCAGCAGCCCACGAGATACGCAGTATTTT.